What follows is one T cell receptor beta chain and its context. Its target is not known. This sample was taken from a study of shared clonotypes between healthy human individuals. Study summary: The plates for each donor numbered three CD4 naive, three CD4 memory, two CD8 naive and one CD8 memory. Study-level results: What naive subsets generally showed was a larger estimated richness than memory subsets showed.

Produced via immunoSEQ multiplex PCR; TCRdb's table is partial and in-frame only. The sample contains 550,000 to 700,000 clones, around 73% of which appear only once. CDR3 length: 15 amino acids. Germline V CDR1 and CDR2: MNHEY, SMNVEV (reference sequence). The TCR comes from a woman younger than 45 in good health. Sequencing was carried out using memory CD4+ T cells sorted from blood. Documented subset: CD45RA-negative fraction. This sequence joins TRBV27 and TRBJ2-5; maybe TRBD2 (5 bases). The DNA end is a closer match to TRBJ2-7, so the J assignment may be wrong. DNA of the CDR3: TGTGCCAGCTCCCCCGTTACGGGGAACTCCTACGAGCAGTACTTC. This sequence encodes CASSPVTGNSYEQYF.